This TCR beta chain stems from a study of cytomegalovirus exposure and HLA in healthy donors. The V and J ends lost 6 bases and 3 bases respectively, with 12 bases between them. The CDR3 loop spans 14 amino acids. CDR1 MNHNS and CDR2 SASEGT come from the germline V gene. Study findings and constraints: Apart from CMV serostatus, no immune exposure information was available. The likely explanation for a cluster of highly shared sequence variants was sequencing artifact. Common viral pathogens (according to a later analysis) appeared linked to several of the most significant clusters.

As regards this clone: Its specificity is unknown.

Vbeta (60) and Jbeta (13) primers were used in the PCR. Here immunoSEQ multiplex PCR was the method, and the copy in TCRdb shows in-frame clones only, minus some. This sample yields approximately 200,000 clones, of which approximately 79% are seen a single time; approximately 4% belongs to the top ten. Nominally healthy donors were sampled, though unrecorded immune exposures were likely. The chain couples TRBV6-1 to TRBJ1-5, with D possibly matching TRBD1 (6 bases). The sample taken for sequencing was PBMCs. The origin of this receptor is a woman in her twenties or thirties in good health and CMV-seropositive. The CDR3 DNA reads TGTGCCAGCAGACCAGGACAGTCCAATCAGCCCCAGCATTTT. Protein: CASRPGQSNQPQHF.